Listed below are T cell receptor beta chains from one sample, sequenced in a study of vaccination and CD4 T cells after COVID-19. No antigen is known for these receptors. TCRdb recomputed calls from the PCR reads with MiXCR, one row per CDR3 protein. The sample contains some 7,000 distinct CDR3 sequences, around 70% of which appear only once. The sample comprised CD4+ T cells from blood, cultured in vitro. These receptors were taken from a human donor who had recovered from COVID-19. The CDR3 runs from the conserved cysteine through the conserved F or W. D genes are given only for firm matches. Size tells how often a clone was seen (once, few, many) or the class of an expanded clone, and some rows leave it out.

abundance,v_gene,d_gene,j_gene,CDR3nt,CDR3aa
few,TRBV20-1,.,TRBJ1-5,TGCAGTGCTACGTCCACATTCGGGCAGCCCCAGCATTTT,CSATSTFGQPQHF
.,TRBV7-3,.,TRBJ2-7,TGTGCCAGCGACCGGGGCGCGAGCTCCTACGAGCAGTACTTC,CASDRGASSYEQYF
.,TRBV27,.,TRBJ1-6,TGTGCCAGCAGTTCAATCAACAGGGACTTGCCCTATAATTCACCCCTCCACTTT,CASSSINRDLPYNSPLHF
few,TRBV21-1,.,TRBJ2-7,TGTGCCAGCAGAACCCTGGATCCCGACGAGCAGTACTTC,CASRTLDPDEQYF
.,TRBV20-1,.,TRBJ2-3,TGCAGTGCTGTTCGGGATACGCAGTATTTT,CSAVRDTQYF
.,TRBV7-2,.,TRBJ2-3,TGCGCCAGCAGCCCGGGACCCACGCAGTATTTT,CASSPGPTQYF
.,TRBV20-1,TRBD2,TRBJ2-3,TGCAGTGCTAGTGCGGGGGGAGATACGCAGTATTTT,CSASAGGDTQYF
.,TRBV24-1,TRBD2,TRBJ2-7,TGTGCCACCAGTGCCCCTCTAGCGGGAAGGTACGAGCAGTACTTC,CATSAPLAGRYEQYF
.,TRBV6-1,.,TRBJ1-1,TGTGCCAGCAATAGAGGAGTGAACACTGAAGCTTTCTTT,CASNRGVNTEAFF
few,TRBV27,.,TRBJ2-7,TGTGCCAGCAGGTCTTTAGGCGGCTTCTCCTACGAGCAGTACTTC,CASRSLGGFSYEQYF
.,TRBV7-2,.,TRBJ1-3,TGTGCCAGCAGCTTAGTGGCCGCGGGCGTAGGGGGAAACACCATATATTTT,CASSLVAAGVGGNTIYF
few,TRBV20-1,TRBD2,TRBJ2-7,TGCAGTGCGCCACATACTAGCGCCACCTACGAGCAGTACTTC,CSAPHTSATYEQYF
.,TRBV11-3,.,TRBJ2-7,TGTGCCAGCAGCTCTGGACCTCTCTACGAGCAGTACTTC,CASSSGPLYEQYF
.,TRBV2,.,TRBJ2-7,TGTGCCAGCAGAAAAGCTGAAACATCCTACGAGCAGTACTTC,CASRKAETSYEQYF
.,TRBV30,.,TRBJ2-2,TGTGCCTGGAGTGTACATACCCCCGGGGAGCTGTTTTTT,CAWSVHTPGELFF
.,TRBV7-9,.,TRBJ2-5,TGTGCCAGCCTTCCCGGTTTAGGCTTCGGACTCCAAGAGACCCAGTACTTC,CASLPGLGFGLQETQYF
.,TRBV7-8,.,TRBJ1-5,TGTGCCAGCAGCTTGCACAGGGGCAATCAGCCCCAGCATTTT,CASSLHRGNQPQHF
.,TRBV19,TRBD1,TRBJ1-1,TGTGCCAGTAGTCGGGGGGACAGGGGAAGTTACACTGAAGCTTTCTTT,CASSRGDRGSYTEAFF
.,TRBV19,.,TRBJ1-5,TGTGCCAGTAGTATCCCAAGCCCAAGCAATCAGCCCCAGCATTTT,CASSIPSPSNQPQHF
.,TRBV6-5,.,TRBJ1-1,TGTGCCAGCAGTTACGTCCGGGACACGGAAGCTTTCTTT,CASSYVRDTEAFF
.,TRBV28,.,TRBJ1-5,TGTGCCAGCACCCCGACAGCCTCCGATCAGCCCCAGCATTTT,CASTPTASDQPQHF
.,TRBV7-2,TRBD1,TRBJ1-5,TGTGCCAGCAGTCTCGGACAGGGCCGGCATCAGCCCCAGCATTTT,CASSLGQGRHQPQHF
.,TRBV7-9,TRBD2,TRBJ2-1,TGTGCCATCACAAGGGGTAGCGGGAGAAGGAGTAATGAGCAGTTCTTC,CAITRGSGRRSNEQFF